This T cell receptor beta chain is drawn from a study of OX40 agonist ivuxolimab in advanced cancers. Broader study findings: Dosing at 0.1 to 3.0 mg/kg was accompanied by clonal expansion of CD4+ and CD8+ blood T cells by week 6.

The data were produced by immunoSEQ multiplex PCR, yet TCRdb's version contains in-frame clones alone and is incomplete. In the table there are around 74,000 clones, over 75% of which are singletons. The CDR3 length is 14 residues. Germline CDR1 WSHSY, CDR2 SAAADI. Trimming at V came to 8 bases and at J to 0 bases, leaving 3 bases not matched to a gene. This clone showed up just a few times. No antigen is known for it. This chain links TRBV10-2 with TRBJ2-2, with TRBD2 matching over 7 bases. The TCR comes from an adult with an advanced solid tumor such as melanoma, head and neck, liver or kidney cancer. The sample consisted of CD4+ or CD8+ T cells sorted from blood, taken in a trial of the OX40 agonist ivuxolimab. The chain's CDR3 is CASSAGSNTGELFF. In DNA form, the CDR3 reads TGCGCCAGCTCAGCGGGATCGAACACCGGGGAGCTGTTTTTT.